A single sample is the source of the 15 T cell receptor beta chains below, sequenced in a study of identical twins. TCRdb re-called the 5' RACE reads through MiXCR, storing one row per CDR3 protein. Altogether fewer than 350,000 distinct CDR3 sequences are present, more than 6.5% being singletons, with the ten largest covering about 2.1%. This sample was also put to use in a study of yellow fever vaccine responses in identical twins.

Material: memory (CD45RO+) T cells sorted from blood. The receptors come from a woman between 18 and 30 years old in good health.

V and J are TRBV29-1 and TRBJ2-3; TRBD2 might be the D (6 bases). V dropped 3 bases and J dropped 2 bases, with 9 bases sitting between them. CDR3 size: 13 residues. Per the germline V gene, CDR1 is SQVTM and CDR2 is ANQGSEA. DNA of the CDR3: TGCAGCGTTGAGGCGCGGGACACAGATACGCAGTATTTT. This encodes CSVEARDTDTQYF.

This clonotype occurred a few times. The rearrangement links TRBV5-1 to TRBJ2-6, with D possibly matching TRBD1 (6 bases). This CDR3 region has 17 residues. The V end lost 4 bases, the J end lost 0 bases, and 14 bases lay between the germline ends. Germline V lookup: CDR1 SGHRS, CDR2 YFSETQ. CDR3 nucleotides: TGCGCCAGCAGCCCTAGGACAGATAGCTCTGGGGCCAACGTCCTGACTTTC. It is translated as CASSPRTDSSGANVLTF.

This clonotype came up a few times. This chain joins TRBV6-1 and TRBJ2-6; 7 bases line up with TRBD1. This CDR3 is 15 amino acids long. Germline assignment: CDR1 MNHNS and CDR2 SASEGT. J gave up 2 bases and V 6 bases, and 4 bases lay outside the gene matches. CDR3 loop: CASSSGTAGANVLTF. The CDR3 nucleotides are TGTGCCAGCAGCTCCGGGACAGCTGGGGCCAACGTCCTGACTTTC.

In this sample, this clonotype turned up a few times. This sequence joins TRBV7-3 and TRBJ2-1; 10 bases agree with TRBD2. The CDR3 is made up of 17 amino acids. Germline CDR1 is SGHTA and CDR2 is FQGTGA. Germline trimming cut 3 bases from V and 7 bases from J; bases unmatched to any gene: 12. CDR3 sequence: CASSFAPLAGVGNEQFF. The CDR3 DNA reads TGTGCCAGCAGCTTCGCCCCTCTAGCGGGAGTGGGTAATGAGCAGTTCTTC.

This clonotype was recorded at least ten times. The V call is TRBV29-1, the J call TRBJ2-6, with D perhaps matching TRBD1 or TRBD2 (5 bases each). The CDR3 is 13 residues long. Trimming stripped 3 bases from V and 3 bases from J, with 6 bases between. Germline values: CDR1 SQVTM, CDR2 ANQGSEA. The CDR3 is CSVDGGGANVLTF. The DNA for the CDR3 is TGCAGCGTTGATGGGGGTGGGGCCAACGTCCTGACTTTC.

This clonotype has a handful of counts. This rearrangement joins TRBV6-1 to TRBJ2-3; D is possibly TRBD1 (5 bases). The CDR3 contains 19 residues. Per the germline V gene, CDR1 is MNHNS and CDR2 is SASEGT. V was clipped by 6 bases and J by 0 bases, with 25 bases between them. CDR3 amino acids: CASRFEQRGRPSSTDTQYF. Here the CDR3 DNA reads TGTGCCAGCAGATTCGAACAAAGGGGAAGGCCATCTAGCACAGATACGCAGTATTTT.

The V and J genes are TRBV5-1 and TRBJ1-1; no reliable D call. In germline, CDR1 is SGHRS, CDR2 YFSETQ. The CDR3 consists of 14 residues. V was pared by 0 bases and J by 4 bases, with 10 bases between. Here the CDR3 DNA reads TGCGCCAGCAGCTTGGCTGGTGTCGGCACTGAAGCTTTCTTT. This gives the protein CASSLAGVGTEAFF.

The chain carries TRBV5-1 and TRBJ2-5; TRBD2 aligns across 8 bases. V lost 4 bases to trimming and J lost 4 bases; unmatched junction nucleotides: 3. Germline CDR1 reads SGHRS; CDR2 reads YFSETQ. This CDR3 is 13 amino acids long. CDR3 DNA: TGCGCCAGCAGCCCCCTAGCGGGAGAGACCCAGTACTTC. The encoded protein is CASSPLAGETQYF.

This clonotype was detected only a few times. This chain links TRBV20-1 with TRBJ1-1, with D possibly TRBD1 on 5 matching bases. The CDR3 consists of 15 residues. Germline CDR1 reads DFQATT; CDR2 reads SNEGSKA (reference sequence). V was cut by 6 bases and J by 7 bases, with 24 bases left in between. This CDR3 reads CSAKGQGSDRGEAFF. CDR3 nucleotides: TGCAGTGCCAAGGGGCAAGGGTCCGACCGGGGTGAAGCTTTCTTT.

This clonotype has only a few counts. The CDR3 spells CASSLRAVSSSGNTIYF. The CDR3, as DNA: TGTGCCAGCAGCTTACGGGCCGTCTCGAGCTCTGGAAACACCATATATTTT. V usage is TRBV11-2 and J usage is TRBJ1-3, with no clear D. Trimming removed 2 bases from V and 0 bases from J, with 14 bases in between. This CDR3 region has 17 residues. Germline CDR1 is SGHAT and CDR2 is FQNNGV.

The sample holds many counts of this clonotype. This chain connects TRBV7-8 to TRBJ2-7; 8 bases map to TRBD1. The germline gives CDR1 SGHVS, CDR2 FQNEAQ. The CDR3 has 17 residues. The trim removed 5 bases at V and 0 bases at J, leaving 12 bases unmatched. CDR3 residues: CASSTGTGWRSSYEQYV. CDR3 coding DNA: TGTGCCAGCAGCACCGGGACAGGTTGGAGAAGCTCCTACGAGCAGTACGTC.

The chain links TRBV5-8 to TRBJ2-1; the D gene is possibly TRBD2 (6 bases). The germline V gene has CDR1 SGHTS and CDR2 YDEGEE. The V gene lost 2 bases and the J gene lost 3 bases, with 15 bases spanning the gap. This CDR3 has 16 amino acids. The CDR3 loop is CASSLFRDFFYNEQFF. DNA of the CDR3: TGTGCCAGCAGCTTATTCCGGGACTTCTTCTACAATGAGCAGTTCTTC.

This rearrangement joins TRBV20-1 to TRBJ1-2; no firm D call. Germline V gene sequence: CDR1 DFQATT, CDR2 SNEGSKA (reference sequence). V was shortened by 1 base and J by 4 bases, with 10 bases between the two germline ends. The CDR3 is 13 amino acids. The DNA of the CDR3 is TGCAGTGCTAGAGGCTCTCTCGGCTATGGCTACACCTTC. Residues: CSARGSLGYGYTF.

The chain joins TRBV27 to TRBJ2-3, with 7 bases lining up with TRBD1. Germline V gene sequence: CDR1 MNHEY, CDR2 SMNVEV (reference sequence). V gave up 3 bases and J gave up 0 bases; unmatched junction bases: 9. The CDR3 totals 17 residues. CDR3 sequence reads: CASSFFATGPSTDTQYF. Here the CDR3 DNA reads TGTGCCAGCAGTTTCTTTGCGACAGGGCCGAGCACAGATACGCAGTATTTT.

This clonotype was recorded a few times. The chain links TRBV27 to TRBJ2-7; 10 positions agree with TRBD2. The CDR3 runs to 18 residues. The V segment lost 4 bases and the J segment 5 bases; nucleotides outside the gene matches: 17. Germline lookup yields CDR1 MNHEY and CDR2 SMNVEV (reference sequence). CDR3 sequence reads: CASSSWSPLTSGNNEQYF. The DNA for the CDR3 is TGTGCCAGCAGTTCATGGTCCCCACTTACTAGCGGGAATAACGAGCAGTACTTC.